These 21 T cell receptor beta chains originate from one sample sequenced in a study of blood T cell repertoires in COVID-19. Some clones are missing from TCRdb's copy, which holds only in-frame ones; the method was immunoSEQ multiplex PCR. Of about 80,000 clones in the sample, around 80% were seen once. Sequenced sample: peripheral blood. The receptor source for this set is a woman in her 70s with acute or convalescent COVID-19.

This rearrangement joins TRBV11-2 to TRBJ1-1; D unresolved. The CDR3 covers 17 residues. Germline CDR1 SGHAT, CDR2 FQNNGV. V was trimmed by 1 base and J by 0 bases, leaving 15 bases between them. CDR3 sequence reads: CASSLGTSGYMNTEAFF. The CDR3 coding sequence is TGTGCCAGCAGCTTAGGGACGTCGGGATATATGAACACTGAAGCTTTCTTT.

This clone has just one count. This chain joins TRBV5-4 and TRBJ2-5; 8 nucleotides match TRBD2. This CDR3 region has 20 residues. The V segment lost 4 bases and the J segment 0 bases; nucleotides outside the gene matches: 20. Germline loops: CDR1 SGHNT, CDR2 YYREEE (reference sequence). The CDR3 DNA is TGTGCCAGCAGCCCGTACGGGGGGACTAGAGGGGTGGGGTACCAAGAGACCCAGTACTTC. This gives the protein CASSPYGGTRGVGYQETQYF.

The chain employs TRBV5-1 and TRBJ1-2, with 9 positions matching TRBD1. Trimming removed 2 bases from V and 0 bases from J; junction bases left unmatched: 5. Germline V gene lookup returns CDR1 SGHRS and CDR2 YFSETQ. The CDR3 consists of 16 residues. The CDR3 DNA is TGCGCCAGCAGCTTTGATGGGACAGGGACTAACTATGGCTACACCTTC. Amino acids: CASSFDGTGTNYGYTF.

Here the CDR3 reads CASSHFQGQTGELFF. The DNA for the CDR3 is TGTGCCAGCAGCCATTTCCAGGGCCAAACCGGGGAGCTGTTTTTT. This chain joins TRBV4-2 and TRBJ2-2, with D tentatively TRBD1 (5 bases). Germline V lookup: CDR1 LGHNA, CDR2 YNFKEQ. Trimming pared 3 bases from V and 5 bases from J, leaving 13 bases between. This CDR3 region has 15 residues.

This clone showed up just once. V usage is TRBV3-1 (or the pseudogene TRBV3-2) and J usage is TRBJ2-3, with 7 bases that match TRBD2. The V gene end was trimmed by 1 base and the J gene end by 2 bases; junction bases not matched to a gene: 9. The CDR3 extends over 17 amino acids. Looked up from germline, CDR1 is LGHDT and CDR2 is YNNKEL (reference sequence). The CDR3 DNA reads as TGTGCCAGCAGCCAAGGACGTCTAGCGGTCTACACAGATACGCAGTATTTT. Amino acids: CASSQGRLAVYTDTQYF.

The sample holds a few counts of this clone. This rearrangement joins TRBV6-6 to TRBJ1-3, with TRBD1 matching over 8 bases. This CDR3 has 15 residues. Germline-derived CDR1 and CDR2 are MNHNY and SVGAGI (reference sequence). V dropped 5 bases and J dropped 3; count of bases not matched to a gene: 6. The chain's CDR3 is CASSRRTGNGNTIYF. As DNA, the CDR3 is TGTGCCAGCAGTCGTAGGACAGGGAATGGAAACACCATATATTTT.

The chain has TRBV2 and TRBJ1-3; possible D gene TRBD1, 5 bases. Germline V gene lookup returns CDR1 SNHLY and CDR2 FYNNEI. Trimming took 4 bases from V and 4 from J, leaving 11 bases between them. The CDR3 consists of 14 residues. The CDR3 sequence: CASSAGTWGNTIYF. The CDR3 DNA sequence: TGTGCCAGCAGTGCGGGGACTTGGGGAAACACCATATATTTT.

This chain uses TRBV6-5 with TRBJ1-5; D ambiguous. This CDR3 has 14 amino acids. Trimming stripped 4 bases from V and 5 bases from J, with 12 bases between. Germline lookup yields CDR1 MNHEY and CDR2 SVGAGI. CDR3 DNA sequence: TGTGCCAGCAGTTTCCAGTCCGGAGATCAGCCCCAGCATTTT. Its translation is CASSFQSGDQPQHF.

V usage is TRBV19 and J usage is TRBJ1-5; a weak D match, TRBD1 (5 bases). V was pared by 7 bases and J by 9 bases, with 22 bases between. Looked up from germline, CDR1 is LNHDA and CDR2 is SQIVND (reference sequence). The CDR3 contains 15 residues. As DNA, the CDR3 is TGTGCCAGTACCCCATCGGGGGTCCACGGTTCGCCCCAGCATTTT. Encoded protein: CASTPSGVHGSPQHF.

The V gene is TRBV28, the J gene TRBJ2-3, with TRBD2 as a possible D gene (6 bases). Between the trimmed V and J ends, which lost 5 bases and 2 bases, there was a span of 11 bases. The germline gives CDR1 MDHEN, CDR2 SYDVKM. The CDR3 has 14 amino acids. CDR3 DNA sequence: TGTGCCAGCAGTCGGGCGGGACCCACAGATACGCAGTATTTT. Translated, it gives CASSRAGPTDTQYF.

This chain uses TRBV5-1 with TRBJ2-3, with TRBD1 as a possible D gene (6 bases). With 4 bases removed from V and 1 base from J, the gap between germline ends came to 16 bases. The CDR3 loop spans 16 amino acids. Germline CDR1 reads SGHRS; CDR2 reads YFSETQ. The CDR3 region is CASSDSRGSGTDTQYF. The CDR3 DNA reads TGCGCCAGCAGCGATAGCAGGGGAAGCGGCACAGATACGCAGTATTTT. Variable domain in full (rest from reference TRBV5-1 and TRBJ2-3): KAGVTQTPRYLIKTRGQQVTLSCSPISGHRSVSWYQQTPGQGLQFLFEYFSETQRNKGNFPGRFSGRQFSNSRSEMNVSTLELGDSALYLCASSDSRGSGTDTQYFGPGTRLTVL.

The chain is built from TRBV14 and TRBJ1-5, with D maybe TRBD1 (5 bases). V was shortened by 3 bases and J by 11 bases, with 14 bases between the two germline ends. Germline CDR1 and CDR2: SGHDN and FVKESK. The length of the CDR3 is 13 residues. This chain's CDR3 is CASSQTTDRTQHF. CDR3 DNA: TGTGCCAGCAGCCAGACGACAGATCGCACCCAGCATTTT.

The chain carries TRBV5-4 and TRBJ1-1, with 8 bases identical to TRBD1. CDR3 length: 14 amino acids. Germline loops: CDR1 SGHNT, CDR2 YYREEE (reference sequence). With V trimmed by 4 bases and J by 3 bases, 5 bases remained unmatched. The CDR3: CASSPGGADTEAFF. The CDR3 DNA is TGTGCCAGCAGCCCAGGGGGCGCGGACACTGAAGCTTTCTTT.

V usage is TRBV5-1 and J usage is TRBJ2-3, with D perhaps matching TRBD2 (6 bases). Trimming removed 2 bases at V and 0 bases at J, with 13 bases between. The CDR3 contains 16 residues. Germline CDR1 and CDR2: SGHRS and YFSETQ. The chain's CDR3 is CASSLVGGYSTDTQYF. CDR3 DNA sequence: TGCGCCAGCAGCTTAGTGGGAGGTTATAGCACAGATACGCAGTATTTT. Using reference TRBV5-1 and TRBJ2-3 for the parts outside the CDR3, the full variable domain is KAGVTQTPRYLIKTRGQQVTLSCSPISGHRSVSWYQQTPGQGLQFLFEYFSETQRNKGNFPGRFSGRQFSNSRSEMNVSTLELGDSALYLCASSLVGGYSTDTQYFGPGTRLTVL.

V is TRBV9 and J is TRBJ2-1; unclear D gene. Germline loops: CDR1 SGDLS, CDR2 YYNGEE. Trimming left V 0 bases short and J 10 bases short, with 5 bases between. There are 11 residues in the CDR3. CDR3 region: CASSVGGEQFF. The CDR3 coding sequence is TGTGCCAGCAGCGTAGGAGGAGAGCAGTTCTTC.

The chain employs TRBV6-5 and TRBJ2-2; D perhaps matches TRBD1 (6 bases). The CDR3 runs 15 residues. From germline, CDR1 is MNHEY and CDR2 SVGAGI. Trimming removed 5 bases from V and 9 bases from J, with 19 bases in between. This chain's CDR3 is CASSQEWGRSWELFF. The DNA for the CDR3 is TGTGCCAGCAGTCAGGAGTGGGGGCGGAGCTGGGAGCTGTTTTTT.

V and J are TRBV11-3 and TRBJ2-7; D possibly corresponds to TRBD1 (5 bases). Germline CDR1 is SGHNT and CDR2 is YENEEA. There are 13 residues in the CDR3. V was cut by 6 bases and J by 3 bases, with 12 bases left in between. CDR3 in DNA: TGTGCCAGCAGTTCAGGGTCCCACTACGAGCAGTACTTC. Translation: CASSSGSHYEQYF.

The V and J genes are TRBV7-8 and TRBJ2-1; the match to TRBD2 covers 8 bases. The CDR3 is 15 residues long. V trimming: 2 bases; J trimming: 4 bases; junction bases outside the gene matches: 4. Germline assignment: CDR1 SGHVS and CDR2 FQNEAQ. CDR3 in DNA: TGTGCCAGCAGCTTAACTAGCGGAGATTACAATGAGCAGTTCTTC. Protein sequence: CASSLTSGDYNEQFF.

V gene TRBV5-1 combines with J gene TRBJ2-3, with D tentatively TRBD1 (6 bases). V was pared by 0 bases and J by 2 bases, with 16 bases between. The CDR3 has 17 amino acids. The germline V gene has CDR1 SGHRS and CDR2 YFSETQ. The CDR3 sequence is CASSLEGVPMFTDTQYF. The CDR3 bases are TGCGCCAGCAGCTTGGAGGGGGTACCCATGTTCACAGATACGCAGTATTTT.

V usage is TRBV5-6 and J usage is TRBJ1-3, with TRBD1 as a possible D gene (6 bases). Germline V CDR1 and CDR2: SGHDT, YYEEEE. The CDR3 extends over 17 amino acids. The V gene lost 5 bases and the J gene lost 0 bases, with 18 bases spanning the gap. The DNA of the CDR3 is TGTGCCAGCAGTTCCCCGGGACACCAATTCTCTGGAAACACCATATATTTT. Protein: CASSSPGHQFSGNTIYF.

V is TRBV5-6 and J is TRBJ2-7, with 8 positions matching TRBD1. This CDR3 has 16 residues. V dropped 4 bases and J dropped 4; count of bases not matched to a gene: 13. Looked up from germline, CDR1 is SGHDT and CDR2 is YYEEEE. The CDR3 DNA is TGTGCCAGCAGCCCTAGGACAGGGTCTAGGGGGTACGAGCAGTACTTC. Residues: CASSPRTGSRGYEQYF.